A selection of T cell receptor beta chains follows, all from one sample in a study of T cell responses to AZD1222 COVID-19 vaccine. Libraries were prepared by immunoSEQ multiplex PCR; TCRdb keeps only in-frame clonotypes and omits some of them. The sample holds tens of thousands of clones; around 80% are singletons and the top ten take around 50%. Sequenced here: peripheral blood, sampled on day 0 of AZD1222 vaccination. These receptors all stem from an adult in good health. The CDR3 runs from the conserved cysteine through the conserved F or W. The D gene is left open where the match is weak. Size values are once, few and many counts, or a class for expanded clones, and some rows have none.

cdr3_aa: CASSLDSPPSYNSPLHF
cdr3_nt: TGTGCCAGCAGCTTGGACAGCCCACCCTCCTATAATTCACCCCTCCACTTT
clone_size: -
cdr3_length: 17
d_call: -
v_call: TRBV7-2
j_call: TRBJ1-6

cdr3_aa: CASNYRRGSGNTIYF
cdr3_nt: TGTGCCAGTAATTACAGAAGAGGCTCTGGAAACACCATATATTTT
clone_size: -
cdr3_length: 15
d_call: -
v_call: TRBV19
j_call: TRBJ1-3

cdr3_aa: CASSRSGSSYEQYF
cdr3_nt: TGTGCCAGCAGCCGTAGCGGGAGCTCCTACGAGCAGTACTTC
clone_size: -
cdr3_length: 14
d_call: TRBD2
v_call: TRBV6-2/TRBV6-3
j_call: TRBJ2-7

cdr3_aa: CASLRDNTNEKLFF
cdr3_nt: TGTGCCAGCTTAAGGGACAATACTAATGAAAAACTGTTTTTT
clone_size: -
cdr3_length: 14
d_call: -
v_call: TRBV6-6
j_call: TRBJ1-4

cdr3_aa: CASRAPITGLNTEAFF
cdr3_nt: TGTGCCAGCAGGGCCCCAATCACAGGGTTGAACACTGAAGCTTTCTTT
clone_size: once
cdr3_length: 16
d_call: -
v_call: TRBV28
j_call: TRBJ1-1

cdr3_aa: CASKPSQGSGELFF
cdr3_nt: TGTGCCAGCAAGCCCTCTCAGGGTTCCGGGGAGCTGTTTTTT
clone_size: -
cdr3_length: 14
d_call: -
v_call: TRBV2
j_call: TRBJ2-2

cdr3_aa: CASSITLVETQYF
cdr3_nt: TGTGCCAGTAGTATCACCCTCGTTGAGACCCAGTACTTC
clone_size: once
cdr3_length: 13
d_call: -
v_call: TRBV19
j_call: TRBJ2-5

cdr3_aa: CASGLSWTGVAEKLFF
cdr3_nt: TGTGCTAGTGGTTTGTCCTGGACAGGGGTGGCGGAAAAACTGTTTTTT
clone_size: -
cdr3_length: 16
d_call: TRBD1
v_call: TRBV12-5
j_call: TRBJ1-4

cdr3_aa: CASSLRLAGRGDTQYF
cdr3_nt: TGTGCCAGCAGCTTAAGGCTAGCGGGGAGGGGAGATACGCAGTATTTT
clone_size: few
cdr3_length: 16
d_call: TRBD2
v_call: TRBV7-6
j_call: TRBJ2-3

cdr3_aa: CASSELRSGQYNEQFF
cdr3_nt: TGTGCCAGCAGTGAGTTGAGGAGCGGGCAGTACAATGAGCAGTTCTTC
clone_size: few
cdr3_length: 16
d_call: -
v_call: TRBV2
j_call: TRBJ2-1

cdr3_aa: CASSLIGGTYEQYF
cdr3_nt: TGTGCCAGCAGTTTAATTGGCGGCACCTACGAGCAGTACTTC
clone_size: few
cdr3_length: 14
d_call: -
v_call: TRBV27
j_call: TRBJ2-7

cdr3_aa: CASSSPVGNSPLHF
cdr3_nt: TGTGCCAGCAGTTCCCCCGTAGGTAATTCACCCCTCCACTTT
clone_size: -
cdr3_length: 14
d_call: -
v_call: TRBV28
j_call: TRBJ1-6

cdr3_aa: CASSSGGGVSSYEQYF
cdr3_nt: TGCGCCAGCAGCTCCGGAGGGGGGGTTAGCTCCTACGAGCAGTACTTC
clone_size: -
cdr3_length: 16
d_call: -
v_call: TRBV5-1
j_call: TRBJ2-7

cdr3_aa: CASSFEGQGHEKLFF
cdr3_nt: TGTGCCAGCAGCTTCGAGGGACAGGGGCATGAAAAACTGTTTTTT
clone_size: -
cdr3_length: 15
d_call: TRBD1
v_call: TRBV7-8
j_call: TRBJ1-4

cdr3_aa: CASSEGAAQYF
cdr3_nt: TGTGCCAGCAGTGAAGGGGCAGCACAGTACTTC
clone_size: -
cdr3_length: 11
d_call: -
v_call: TRBV2
j_call: TRBJ2-7

cdr3_aa: CASSKTSGRFETQYF
cdr3_nt: TGTGCCAGCAGCAAGACTAGCGGGAGGTTTGAGACCCAGTACTTC
clone_size: -
cdr3_length: 15
d_call: TRBD2
v_call: TRBV7-3
j_call: TRBJ2-5

cdr3_aa: CATSGEQGRAQHF
cdr3_nt: TGTGCCACCAGCGGGGAGCAGGGGAGGGCCCAGCATTTT
clone_size: -
cdr3_length: 13
d_call: -
v_call: TRBV15
j_call: TRBJ1-5

cdr3_aa: CASSLSPVYEQYF
cdr3_nt: TGTGCCAGCAGCTTGTCCCCGGTCTACGAGCAGTACTTC
clone_size: once
cdr3_length: 13
d_call: -
v_call: TRBV7-8
j_call: TRBJ2-7

cdr3_aa: CASSVVSGGGTGELFF
cdr3_nt: TGTGCCAGCAGCGTAGTATCGGGAGGGGGAACCGGGGAGCTGTTTTTT
clone_size: -
cdr3_length: 16
d_call: TRBD2
v_call: TRBV9
j_call: TRBJ2-2

cdr3_aa: CASKQGKTYNSPLHF
cdr3_nt: TGTGCCAGCAAGCAGGGGAAGACGTATAATTCACCCCTCCACTTT
clone_size: -
cdr3_length: 15
d_call: -
v_call: TRBV6-5
j_call: TRBJ1-6

cdr3_aa: CASRQGWTEAFF
cdr3_nt: TGTGCCAGCAGACAGGGTTGGACTGAAGCTTTCTTT
clone_size: -
cdr3_length: 12
d_call: -
v_call: TRBV11-2
j_call: TRBJ1-1

cdr3_aa: CASSPRTGLGEQYF
cdr3_nt: TGTGCCAGCAGCCCGAGGACAGGGTTGGGCGAGCAGTACTTC
clone_size: -
cdr3_length: 14
d_call: TRBD1
v_call: TRBV14
j_call: TRBJ2-7

cdr3_aa: CACQQGPSYGYTF
cdr3_nt: TGTGCCTGTCAACAGGGGCCCAGCTATGGCTACACCTTC
clone_size: few
cdr3_length: 13
d_call: TRBD1
v_call: TRBV28
j_call: TRBJ1-2

cdr3_aa: CASSLDSPGALQQYF
cdr3_nt: TGTGCCAGCAGCTTAGACTCGCCGGGAGCATTACAGCAGTACTTC
clone_size: -
cdr3_length: 15
d_call: -
v_call: TRBV7-8
j_call: TRBJ2-7

cdr3_aa: CARNSRPGTEETQYF
cdr3_nt: TGTGCCAGAAACTCTAGGCCCGGGACAGAAGAGACCCAGTACTTC
clone_size: -
cdr3_length: 15
d_call: TRBD1
v_call: TRBV28
j_call: TRBJ2-5

cdr3_aa: CASSPGASRNGYTF
cdr3_nt: TGTGCCAGCAGTCCAGGGGCTTCGAGGAATGGCTACACCTTC
clone_size: -
cdr3_length: 14
d_call: -
v_call: TRBV6-5
j_call: TRBJ1-2

cdr3_aa: CASSSMTESYGYTF
cdr3_nt: TGCGCCAGCAGCTCCATGACAGAAAGCTATGGCTACACCTTC
clone_size: -
cdr3_length: 14
d_call: -
v_call: TRBV5-1
j_call: TRBJ1-2

cdr3_aa: CSVDRTSGRNEQFF
cdr3_nt: TGCAGCGTTGATAGGACTAGCGGGAGGAATGAGCAGTTCTTC
clone_size: -
cdr3_length: 14
d_call: TRBD2
v_call: TRBV29-1
j_call: TRBJ2-1

cdr3_aa: CASSQDSEGYNSPLHF
cdr3_nt: TGCGCCAGCAGCCAAGATTCGGAGGGGTATAATTCACCCCTCCACTTT
clone_size: -
cdr3_length: 16
d_call: -
v_call: TRBV4-1
j_call: TRBJ1-6

cdr3_aa: CASARRTQGPGNTIYF
cdr3_nt: TGTGCCAGCGCCCGCAGAACCCAGGGCCCTGGAAACACCATATATTTT
clone_size: -
cdr3_length: 16
d_call: -
v_call: TRBV13
j_call: TRBJ1-3

cdr3_aa: CASSPTLGAGNTIYF
cdr3_nt: TGTGCCAGCAGTCCCACCTTGGGGGCTGGAAACACCATATATTTT
clone_size: -
cdr3_length: 15
d_call: -
v_call: TRBV27
j_call: TRBJ1-3

cdr3_aa: CASSSGLGSNYGYTF
cdr3_nt: TGCGCCAGCAGCTCGGGCCTAGGCAGTAACTATGGCTACACCTTC
clone_size: -
cdr3_length: 15
d_call: -
v_call: TRBV5-1
j_call: TRBJ1-2

cdr3_aa: CASTPGLNTEAFF
cdr3_nt: TGCGCCAGCACACCTGGTTTGAACACTGAAGCTTTCTTT
clone_size: -
cdr3_length: 13
d_call: -
v_call: TRBV5-1
j_call: TRBJ1-1

cdr3_aa: CASSPPGTGGMNTEAFF
cdr3_nt: TGTGCCAGCTCACCGCCCGGGACAGGGGGTATGAACACTGAAGCTTTCTTT
clone_size: few
cdr3_length: 17
d_call: TRBD1
v_call: TRBV18
j_call: TRBJ1-1

cdr3_aa: CASSRGTMTYEQYF
cdr3_nt: TGTGCCAGCAGCAGGGGGACGATGACCTACGAGCAGTACTTC
clone_size: -
cdr3_length: 14
d_call: -
v_call: TRBV5-8
j_call: TRBJ2-7

cdr3_aa: CASSHTGQGIPDTQYF
cdr3_nt: TGTGCCAGCAGCCATACAGGACAGGGTATTCCAGATACGCAGTATTTT
clone_size: -
cdr3_length: 16
d_call: TRBD1
v_call: TRBV7-9
j_call: TRBJ2-3

cdr3_aa: CASSIGAAGLNEKLFF
cdr3_nt: TGTGCCAGCAGCATCGGCGCAGCAGGACTTAATGAAAAACTGTTTTTT
clone_size: -
cdr3_length: 16
d_call: -
v_call: TRBV5-5
j_call: TRBJ1-4

cdr3_aa: CASSRTRTRLPNEKLFF
cdr3_nt: TGTGCCAGCAGCCGGACCCGGACTAGGCTACCTAATGAAAAACTGTTTTTT
clone_size: once
cdr3_length: 17
d_call: -
v_call: TRBV5-5
j_call: TRBJ1-4

cdr3_aa: CASSVKFDTGELFF
cdr3_nt: TGTGCCAGCAGCGTCAAATTCGACACCGGGGAGCTGTTTTTT
clone_size: -
cdr3_length: 14
d_call: -
v_call: TRBV9
j_call: TRBJ2-2

cdr3_aa: CASSDSYEQYF
cdr3_nt: TGCGCCAGCAGTGATTCCTACGAGCAGTACTTC
clone_size: -
cdr3_length: 11
d_call: -
v_call: TRBV10-2
j_call: TRBJ2-7

cdr3_aa: CASRDPPPAGYEQYF
cdr3_nt: TGTGCCAGCCGGGACCCCCCCCCGGCAGGCTACGAGCAGTACTTC
clone_size: -
cdr3_length: 15
d_call: -
v_call: TRBV6-4
j_call: TRBJ2-7